The rows below give T cell receptor beta chains drawn from one sample of a study of human T cells and chemical hapten exposure. TCRdb independently ran MiXCR on the RACE reads; one entry per CDR3 protein. The table shows 150,000 to 200,000 distinct CDR3 sequences, with around 30% occurring only once. Sequencing used whole blood, obtained in connection with sensitization to the hapten diphenylcyclopropenone (DPC). Every receptor here comes from a woman aged 30 to 39 with alopecia areata. Some clones in this sample may be carry-over from other donors' samples. CDR3s include the opening cysteine and the closing phenylalanine or tryptophan. D genes are given only for firm matches. Some rows have no size entry. The others give once, few or many, or a class for an expanded clone.

d_call	v_call	j_call	clone_size	cdr3_nt	cdr3_aa
-	TRBV20-1	TRBJ2-5	few	TGCAGTGCTAGAGGAAGCCCGGAGACCCAGTACTTC	CSARGSPETQYF
-	TRBV29-1	TRBJ1-1	-	TGCAGCGTTGAATTGTGGACCTTGAACACTGAAGCTTTCTTT	CSVELWTLNTEAFF
-	TRBV7-2	TRBJ1-1	few	TGTGCCAGCAAGCCCAGGGTGAACACTGAAGCTTTCTTT	CASKPRVNTEAFF
-	TRBV5-6	TRBJ1-1	-	TGTGCCAGCAGCTTGAGTGTGTGGGACACTGAAGCTTTCTTT	CASSLSVWDTEAFF
-	TRBV28	TRBJ2-7	few	TGTGCCAGCAGTCACAGGGCCGAGCAGTACTTC	CASSHRAEQYF
TRBD2	TRBV11-2	TRBJ2-1	-	TGTGCCAGCAGCTTAGCAGTCGGGAGGAATGAGCAGTTCTTC	CASSLAVGRNEQFF
-	TRBV28	TRBJ1-2	-	TGTGCCAGCAGTCCTAGCCTAACCTATGGCTACACCTTC	CASSPSLTYGYTF
-	TRBV5-4	TRBJ1-2	-	TGTGCCAGCAGCCCGGACAGTTCCAACTATGGCTACACCTTC	CASSPDSSNYGYTF
-	TRBV29-1	TRBJ2-5	few	TGCAGCGTGTCCGGCCAACCGGGTGGGACCCAGTACTTC	CSVSGQPGGTQYF
-	TRBV15	TRBJ1-4	-	TGTGCCACCAGCAGAGCCGGTGCATCGGATGAAAAACTGTTTTTT	CATSRAGASDEKLFF
-	TRBV6-6	TRBJ1-2	few	TGTGCCAGCACCCTGGGCCCGCTTAACTATGGCTACACCTTC	CASTLGPLNYGYTF
-	TRBV6-5	TRBJ2-5	few	TGTGCCAGCAGTTACGGTGGGCTTTCGGGGGGCCCAGAGACCCAGTACTTC	CASSYGGLSGGPETQYF
-	TRBV27	TRBJ2-3	-	TGTGCCAGCGGTAACAGGTACGACACAGATACGCAGTATTTT	CASGNRYDTDTQYF
-	TRBV28	TRBJ2-7	-	TGTGCCAGCACCTCGGGGGTTCTCTTTTACGAGCAGTACTTC	CASTSGVLFYEQYF
-	TRBV4-3	TRBJ1-5	few	TGCGCCAGCAGCCAAGATAAAGCAGGGCCCCAGCATTTT	CASSQDKAGPQHF
TRBD2	TRBV11-2	TRBJ2-1	-	TGTGCCAGCAGCTTACTACCCCTAGCGGGGTTCTACAATGAGCAGTTCTTC	CASSLLPLAGFYNEQFF
-	TRBV21-1	TRBJ1-6	few	TGTGCCAGCAGGCCCGGGACAGGGAATTCACCCCTCCACTTT	CASRPGTGNSPLHF
TRBD2	TRBV20-1	TRBJ2-7	-	TGCAGTGCTAAGGGCTTTGGCGGGAGGGCCTACGAGCAGTACTTC	CSAKGFGGRAYEQYF
-	TRBV11-2	TRBJ2-5	-	TGTGCCAGCAGCTTACAGGGGTTAATCCAAGAGACCCAGTACTTC	CASSLQGLIQETQYF
-	TRBV6-2/TRBV6-3	TRBJ2-7	-	TGTGCCAGCAGTCGACAGGGAGGGGGCTACGAGCAGTACTTC	CASSRQGGGYEQYF
TRBD2	TRBV20-1	TRBJ2-1	-	TGCAGTGCTAGGCGGACTAGCGGGAGGCGGGAGCAGTTCTTC	CSARRTSGRREQFF
TRBD2	TRBV20-1	TRBJ2-7	-	TGCAGTGCTAGAGTTCTAGCGGGGGCGAGCTCCTACGAGCAGTACTTC	CSARVLAGASSYEQYF